These 20 T cell receptor beta chains were sequenced from one sample in a study of blood T cell repertoires in COVID-19. Produced via immunoSEQ multiplex PCR; TCRdb's table is partial and in-frame only. The data hold 220,000 or so clones, with 70% to 90% observed a single time. The sample was peripheral blood. All receptors come from a woman aged 45-59 years with COVID-19, enrolled during active disease.

The rearrangement uses TRBV3-1 (or the pseudogene TRBV3-2) and TRBJ2-2; 7 bases are shared with TRBD2. J lost 2 bases, V lost 0 bases, and 6 bases had no gene match. The length of the CDR3 is 17 residues. Germline V gene lookup returns CDR1 LGHDT and CDR2 YNNKEL (reference sequence). The DNA of the CDR3 is TGTGCCAGCAGCCAAGAGGGGCGCGGGGGAAACACCGGGGAGCTGTTTTTT. This codes for CASSQEGRGGNTGELFF.

The chain combines TRBV28 with TRBJ2-1; TRBD2 might be the D (6 bases). Germline lookup yields CDR1 MDHEN and CDR2 SYDVKM. V lost 10 bases to trimming and J lost 3 bases, with 22 bases between them. The CDR3 contains 16 residues. CDR3 in DNA: TGTGCCACCCCTTTAAGCCGGGGGAAGTTCTACAATGAGCAGTTCTTC. It codes for CATPLSRGKFYNEQFF.

The chain is built from TRBV24-1 and TRBJ1-1; D not certain. Germline V gene data show CDR1 as KGHDR and CDR2 as SFDVKD. V shed 3 bases and J shed 10 bases, with 20 bases lying between them. CDR3 size: 15 residues. Here the CDR3 reads CATSDPGSPAGGAFF. The CDR3 coding sequence is TGTGCCACCAGTGATCCCGGGTCCCCCGCTGGCGGAGCTTTCTTT.

The chain carries TRBV20-1 and TRBJ2-2; D is ambiguous. Germline V lookup: CDR1 DFQATT, CDR2 SNEGSKA (reference sequence). The V and J ends lost 5 bases and 8 bases respectively, with 9 bases between them. CDR3 length equals 11 residues. The CDR3 DNA is TGCAGTGCTCCCTTTAGTGGGGAGCTGTTTTTT. Protein: CSAPFSGELFF.

This chain uses TRBV11-1 with TRBJ2-5; 7 positions match TRBD1. Germline V gives CDR1 SGHAT, CDR2 FQDESV (reference sequence). J gave up 2 bases and V 3 bases, and 6 bases lay outside the gene matches. The CDR3 is 15 amino acids. The CDR3 loop reads CASSLVTGSQETQYF. CDR3 nucleotide sequence: TGTGCCAGCAGCTTGGTGACAGGGAGTCAAGAGACCCAGTACTTC.

The rearrangement uses TRBV19 and TRBJ2-1, with D perhaps matching TRBD2 (6 bases). CDR3 size: 16 residues. The V end was cut by 1 base, the J end by 0 bases, with 10 bases between. Looked up from germline, CDR1 is LNHDA and CDR2 is SQIVND (reference sequence). The CDR3 region is CASSIGRVDSYNEQFF. DNA for the CDR3: TGTGCCAGTAGTATAGGGAGGGTGGACTCCTACAATGAGCAGTTCTTC.

The V gene is TRBV27, the J gene TRBJ1-1; D is perhaps TRBD1 (6 bases). CDR3 size: 14 residues. V was pared by 5 bases and J by 5 bases, with 15 bases between. In germline, CDR1 is MNHEY, CDR2 SMNVEV (reference sequence). CDR3 sequence (DNA): TGTGCCAGCAGTAACAACAGGGCTTTGACTGAAGCTTTCTTT. It yields the protein CASSNNRALTEAFF.

V and J are TRBV5-4 and TRBJ2-1, with TRBD2 as a possible D gene (5 bases). Deletions cut 0 bases from V and 12 bases from J, with 13 bases between. Germline CDR1 and CDR2: SGHNT and YYREEE (reference sequence). The CDR3 sequence is 13 residues long. The chain's CDR3 is CASSLVPGKVQFF. Written as DNA, the CDR3 is TGTGCCAGCAGCTTGGTACCGGGGAAGGTGCAGTTCTTC.

This clone was recorded once. The chain couples TRBV18 to TRBJ1-6, with D perhaps TRBD1 (5 bases). The germline CDR1 and CDR2 sequences are KGHSH and LQKENI. V was cut by 10 bases and J by 2 bases, with 12 bases left in between. The CDR3 covers 14 residues. CDR3 DNA: TGTGCCACCCGACAGAGAGCCTATAATTCACCCCTCCACTTT. It specifies CATRQRAYNSPLHF.

The chain links TRBV28 to TRBJ2-5, with D possibly TRBD1 on 6 matching bases. The germline V and J ends were trimmed by 5 bases and 6 bases, with 13 bases remaining between them. Germline V gene lookup returns CDR1 MDHEN and CDR2 SYDVKM. The CDR3 totals 13 residues. This chain's CDR3 is CASSPTGPKTQYF. In nucleotides, the CDR3 is TGTGCCAGCAGTCCGACAGGCCCCAAGACCCAGTACTTC.

The chain recombines TRBV3-1 (or the pseudogene TRBV3-2) with TRBJ2-3, with D perhaps TRBD1 (7 bases). Germline CDR1 reads LGHDT; CDR2 reads YNNKEL (reference sequence). This CDR3 has 15 amino acids. V was clipped by 5 bases and J by 4 bases, with 16 bases between them. The CDR3 DNA reads TGTGCCAGCAGCTACTACAGGGGACTGCCAGATACGCAGTATTTT. As protein: CASSYYRGLPDTQYF.

The chain combines TRBV21-1 with TRBJ2-3; the D call of TRBD2 is as the table states it, not checked on the DNA. TRBV21-1 is given as a pseudogene. The CDR3 is 17 amino acids. This CDR3 reads CASSKKGGSASTDTQYF. CDR3 nucleotides: TGTGCCAGCAGCAAAAAAGGAGGGTCAGCGAGCACAGATACGCAGTATTTT.

The V gene is TRBV27, the J gene TRBJ1-6; possibly TRBD1 for D (6 bases). This CDR3 is 15 amino acids long. Germline CDR1 MNHEY, CDR2 SMNVEV (reference sequence). Trimming removed 5 bases at V and 9 bases at J, with 17 bases between. The CDR3 loop reads CASSPVQGFVSPLHF. CDR3 nucleotide sequence: TGTGCCAGCAGTCCGGTACAGGGATTCGTTTCACCCCTCCACTTT.

This chain links TRBV24-1 with TRBJ2-2; 7 nucleotides match TRBD2. Germline loops: CDR1 KGHDR, CDR2 SFDVKD. The CDR3 totals 13 residues. Unmatched junction bases numbered 3, after V lost 5 bases and J lost 7 bases. CDR3 amino acids: CATSVGEGGELFF. For the CDR3, the DNA is TGTGCCACCAGTGTTGGGGAGGGCGGGGAGCTGTTTTTT.

V usage is TRBV21-1 and J usage is TRBJ1-1. TRBV21-1 has pseudogene status. The CDR3 contains 17 residues. Written as DNA, the CDR3 is TGTGCCAGCAGCAAAGAGGGATGGGGAGGCAGAAACACTGAAGCTTTCTTT. Translating it yields CASSKEGWGGRNTEAFF.

The chain recombines TRBV19 with TRBJ1-4, with TRBD1 identical over 8 bases. This CDR3 is built from 17 residues. Germline values: CDR1 LNHDA, CDR2 SQIVND (reference sequence). Trimming took 4 bases from V and 2 from J; bases not matched to a gene: 9. The CDR3 bases are TGTGCCAGTAGTACCGACAGGGGAGGATGGACTAATGAAAAACTGTTTTTT. Amino acids: CASSTDRGGWTNEKLFF.

V and J are TRBV3-1 (or the pseudogene TRBV3-2) and TRBJ2-6, with 10 positions matching TRBD1. V lost 2 bases, J lost 4 bases, and 11 bases stayed unmatched. Germline values: CDR1 LGHDT, CDR2 YNNKEL (reference sequence). This CDR3 comprises 19 residues. CDR3 nucleotides: TGTGCCAGCAGCCAAACTACCCGGGACAGGGGCTCCGGGGCCAACGTCCTGACTTTC. Amino acids: CASSQTTRDRGSGANVLTF.

The V gene is TRBV5-1, the J gene TRBJ1-2; D unclear. Germline V CDR1 and CDR2: SGHRS, YFSETQ. The germline V and J ends were trimmed by 0 bases and 2 bases, with 8 bases remaining between them. There are 14 residues in the CDR3. CDR3 DNA sequence: TGCGCCAGCAGCTTGGTCGCAGGAAACTATGGCTACACCTTC. It is translated as CASSLVAGNYGYTF.

The rearrangement joins TRBV5-6 to TRBJ1-2, with TRBD1 matching 7 bases. With 4 bases clipped from V and 6 bases from J, the junction kept 9 bases outside the gene matches. CDR3 length: 14 amino acids. Germline values: CDR1 SGHDT, CDR2 YYEEEE. The CDR3 DNA sequence: TGTGCCAGCAGCCTTTCGACAGGGAACGATGGCTACACCTTC. This sequence encodes CASSLSTGNDGYTF. The whole variable domain, remainder taken from reference TRBV5-6 and TRBJ1-2, is DAGVTQSPTHLIKTRGQQVTLRCSPKSGHDTVSWYQQALGQGPQFIFQYYEEEERQRGNFPDRFSGHQFPNYSSELNVNALLLGDSALYLCASSLSTGNDGYTFGSGTRLTVV.

The table lists this clone with many counts. This chain joins TRBV27 and TRBJ2-2; 10 bases are shared with TRBD2. Germline trimming cut 2 bases from V and 7 bases from J; bases unmatched to any gene: 10. The CDR3 sequence is 17 residues long. The germline gives CDR1 MNHEY, CDR2 SMNVEV (reference sequence). CDR3 amino acids: CASSLASGGAGSGELFF. CDR3 in DNA: TGTGCCAGCAGTTTAGCGAGCGGGGGGGCAGGAAGCGGGGAGCTGTTTTTT.